This T cell receptor (beta chain) stems from a study of cytomegalovirus exposure and HLA in healthy donors. Study background: Roughly 85 million unique TCRs from HLA-typed donors made up an early data release. Overall study findings and caveats: It was likely that a cluster of highly shared sequence variants was a sequencing artifact. Altogether, some 160 TCR beta chains were recorded as cytomegalovirus-associated.

PCR used 60 Vbeta primers and 13 Jbeta primers. The table came from immunoSEQ multiplex PCR; TCRdb's copy has only in-frame clones and leaves some out. In the table there are 200,000 to 300,000 clones, about 86% of which are singletons. V lost 7 bases to trimming and J lost 0 bases, with 18 bases between them. CDR1 and CDR2 from the germline V gene are MDHEN and SYDVKM. The CDR3 length is 16 residues. Comments on this clone: Its antigen is unknown.

The TCR originated in a woman in her sixties in good health and CMV-seropositive. The material sequenced was PBMCs. V is TRBV28 and J is TRBJ1-1; TRBD1 might be the D (6 bases). The CDR3 is CASTMGGGEVNTEAFF. The CDR3 region has the DNA TGTGCCAGCACCATGGGTGGGGGCGAGGTGAACACTGAAGCTTTCTTT.